A selection of T cell receptor beta chains follows, all from one sample in a study of identical twins. In TCRdb, the 5' RACE reads were re-called with MiXCR into one record per CDR3 protein. The data show about 240,000 distinct CDR3 sequences, with about 10% seen just once and approximately 11% held by the top ten. The sequenced material came from memory T cells sorted from blood. The source of these receptors is a man aged 50-60 years in good health. CDR3s include the opening cysteine and the closing phenylalanine or tryptophan. D genes are given only for firm matches. Rows may omit the clone size; those that give it use once, few, many or a size class.

d_call	v_call	clone_size	j_call	cdr3_nt	cdr3_aa
TRBD1	TRBV5-1	.	TRBJ2-3	TGCGCCAGCAGCTCAGGGGGCGGCACAGATACGCAGTATTTT	CASSSGGGTDTQYF
.	TRBV20-1	few	TRBJ2-7	TGCAGTGCTAGAGTTGGCTCAGCTGACTACGAGCAGTACTTC	CSARVGSADYEQYF
.	TRBV29-1	many	TRBJ1-1	TGCAGCGTTGAAAAGGGTTACGTAAACACTGAAGCTTTCTTT	CSVEKGYVNTEAFF
TRBD2	TRBV20-1	many	TRBJ2-1	TGCAGTGCGAAACTAGCGGGGGGGCTCTACAATGAGCAGTTCTTC	CSAKLAGGLYNEQFF
.	TRBV18	few	TRBJ2-2	TGTGCCAGCTCACCCTCCCGGCAGACGAACACCGGGGAGCTGTTTTTT	CASSPSRQTNTGELFF
.	TRBV20-1	many	TRBJ2-3	TGCAGTGCTAGGAGCCCGTCTAGCACAGATACGCAGTATTTT	CSARSPSSTDTQYF
TRBD1	TRBV10-3	many	TRBJ2-7	TGTGCCATCAGTGAGCCCGGACAGGGACTCTACGAGCAGTACTTC	CAISEPGQGLYEQYF
.	TRBV18	few	TRBJ2-1	TGTGCCAGCTCAAAGGACGGAGTATCCTACAATGAGCAGTTCTTC	CASSKDGVSYNEQFF
TRBD1	TRBV24-1	few	TRBJ2-5	TGTGCCACCAGTGATGCCCGGGACAGACAAGAGACCCAGTACTTC	CATSDARDRQETQYF
TRBD2	TRBV12-3/TRBV12-4	few	TRBJ2-1	TGTGCCAGCCCAAAGAGGACTAGCGGGATATACAATGAGCAGTTCTTC	CASPKRTSGIYNEQFF
.	TRBV6-5	many	TRBJ2-5	TGTGCCAGCAGTTACGGGGCAGAACTTTCCAAAGAGACCCAGTACTTC	CASSYGAELSKETQYF
TRBD1	TRBV7-8	many	TRBJ1-6	TGTGCCAGCAGCTTACAGGGGGAATCACCCCTCCACTTT	CASSLQGESPLHF
.	TRBV11-2	many	TRBJ1-4	TGTGCCAGCAGCTTAGGGCCAACTAATGAAAAACTGTTTTTT	CASSLGPTNEKLFF
.	TRBV20-1	many	TRBJ2-1	TGCAGTGCTGACGGCTTGCAACGGGCGCGGCCGTTCAGCTCCTACAATGAGCAGTTCTTC	CSADGLQRARPFSSYNEQFF
TRBD1	TRBV5-4	.	TRBJ2-2	TGTGCCAGCAGCTCAGGACAGGGGTACGGGGAGCTGTTTTTT	CASSSGQGYGELFF
.	TRBV7-9	.	TRBJ2-7	TGTGCCAGCACTTTAGGCCCTGGCTACGAGCAGTACTTC	CASTLGPGYEQYF